The rows below give T cell receptor beta chains drawn from one sample of a study of cytomegalovirus exposure and HLA in healthy donors. Measured with immunoSEQ multiplex PCR; TCRdb has only the in-frame clones, and not every one. The sample lists more than 80,000 clones; 60% to 75% were seen once. Sequenced input: PBMCs. Every receptor here comes from a woman in her 70s in good health and CMV-seropositive. The CDR3 runs from the conserved cysteine through the conserved F or W. D genes are given only for firm matches. Not every row has a clone size; where given, it reads once, few, many or a size class.

TGCGCCAGCGGGACAGGCGATTCACCCCTCCACTTT,CASGTGDSPLHF,TRBV5-1,TRBJ1-6,TRBD1,NA
TGCGCCAGCAGCCAAGGGCTCCATTCAAGTAGCAATCAGCCCCAGCATTTT,CASSQGLHSSSNQPQHF,TRBV4-1,TRBJ1-5,NA,NA
TGTGCCAGCAGTTCATATTCACCCCTCCACTTT,CASSSYSPLHF,TRBV6-6,TRBJ1-6,NA,NA
TGTGCCAGCAGGCCGTTACAGGGGGTTAATGAAAAACTGTTTTTT,CASRPLQGVNEKLFF,TRBV27,TRBJ1-4,TRBD1,NA
TGTGCCAGCAGTTTACCAGACACCGGGACAGGGGGCGAAGAGTCCTACGAGCAGTACTTC,CASSLPDTGTGGEESYEQYF,TRBV27,TRBJ2-7,TRBD1,NA
TGTGCCAGCAGTTTAACGTTAAGGCGGGGGGGCTTATCTAGCACAGATACGCAGTATTTT,CASSLTLRRGGLSSTDTQYF,TRBV28,TRBJ2-3,TRBD2,large
TGTGCCAGCAGTTTGGGGACAGGGGGCACTGAAGCTTTCTTT,CASSLGTGGTEAFF,TRBV27,TRBJ1-1,TRBD1,few
TGCGCCAGCAGCCTAACCGGGACAGGGGGTCATCAGCCCCAGCATTTT,CASSLTGTGGHQPQHF,TRBV4-1,TRBJ1-5,TRBD1,NA
TGTGCCAGCAGCTTGGTGGGACTAGGCAATGAGCAGTTCTTC,CASSLVGLGNEQFF,TRBV7-3,TRBJ2-1,TRBD2,NA
TGTGCCAGCAGCCTAAACGCCGGGAGGGGAGAGACCCAGTACTTC,CASSLNAGRGETQYF,TRBV2,TRBJ2-5,TRBD2,NA
TGTGCCAGCAGGCCCACAGGCGGAACTGAAGCTTTCTTT,CASRPTGGTEAFF,TRBV2,TRBJ1-1,NA,NA
TGTGCCAGCAGCCCCGACGGAGGCTCCTACAATGAGCAGTTCTTC,CASSPDGGSYNEQFF,TRBV7-9,TRBJ2-1,NA,NA
TGTGCCAGCAGCGCACAGGGTGACGGCTACACCTTC,CASSAQGDGYTF,TRBV9,TRBJ1-2,NA,NA
TGTGCCAGCAGCCTCCGAGAGGTGACAACTAATGAAAAACTGTTTTTT,CASSLREVTTNEKLFF,TRBV4-2,TRBJ1-4,NA,NA
TGTGCCAGCAGCGTAGTAGGAGGGGGCGCGATGGAGACCCAGTACTTC,CASSVVGGGAMETQYF,TRBV9,TRBJ2-5,NA,once
TGTGCCAGCAGCCGCCCCGGGGGGGGAGATACGCAGTATTTT,CASSRPGGGDTQYF,TRBV7-9,TRBJ2-3,TRBD2,NA
TGTGCCACCAGCAGAGATCTAAATCCGAACACTGAAGCTTTCTTT,CATSRDLNPNTEAFF,TRBV15,TRBJ1-1,NA,NA
TGTGCCAGCAGCTTAGGGGCTAATAATTCACCCCTCCACTTT,CASSLGANNSPLHF,TRBV7-8,TRBJ1-6,NA,NA
TGCGCCAGCAGCCAAGGGAGGGTAGCCCAACGTTTTGCGTATTTT,CASSQGRVAQRFAYF,TRBV4-1,TRBJ2-3,NA,NA
TGTGCCAGCAGTCGAGTAGCGGGAGGGTCCACCGGGGAGCTGTTTTTT,CASSRVAGGSTGELFF,TRBV28,TRBJ2-2,TRBD2,NA
TGTGCCAGTATCGGTGGCACTATGAACACTGAAGCTTTCTTT,CASIGGTMNTEAFF,TRBV19,TRBJ1-1,NA,few
TGCGCCAGCAGCTTGGAGGGGTTCTCTTATGGCTACACCTTC,CASSLEGFSYGYTF,TRBV5-1,TRBJ1-2,NA,once
TGTGCCAGCAGCTTGGAGGGCCAGGGCGGTGAAAAACTGTTTTTT,CASSLEGQGGEKLFF,TRBV5-6,TRBJ1-4,NA,NA
TGTGCCAGCAGACCCGGACAGGGCTACAATGAGCAGTTCTTC,CASRPGQGYNEQFF,TRBV6-5,TRBJ2-1,TRBD1,NA
TGTGCCAGCAGCGCCCGACAGGGTAACACTGAAGCTTTCTTT,CASSARQGNTEAFF,TRBV7-9,TRBJ1-1,TRBD1,once
TGTGCCAGTAGTACGACAGGGGCGAACACCATATATTTT,CASSTTGANTIYF,TRBV19,TRBJ1-3,TRBD1,once
TGTGCCAGCAGCTTAGTGAGGGCCACCGGGGAGCTGTTTTTT,CASSLVRATGELFF,TRBV11-2,TRBJ2-2,NA,NA
TGTGCCAGCAGCTTAGGGGGGGCGCGGCAGCCCCAGCATTTT,CASSLGGARQPQHF,TRBV5-8,TRBJ1-5,NA,NA
TGTGCCAGCAGCGACTTTGGGGCCCAAGAGACCCAGTACTTC,CASSDFGAQETQYF,TRBV6-6,TRBJ2-5,NA,few
TGTGCCAGTAGTATCCGAGGTTCGTACCAAGAGACCCAGTACTTC,CASSIRGSYQETQYF,TRBV19,TRBJ2-5,NA,NA
TGTGCCAGCAGTTGGGAGGACTACGAGCAGTACTTC,CASSWEDYEQYF,TRBV28,TRBJ2-7,NA,few
TGTGCCAGCAGCCCTGTTGGGACAGCGAACACTGAAGCTTTCTTT,CASSPVGTANTEAFF,TRBV7-2,TRBJ1-1,TRBD1,NA
TGTGCCAGCAGTCGAGAACTTAGCTCCTACAATGAGCAGTTCTTC,CASSRELSSYNEQFF,TRBV2,TRBJ2-1,NA,NA
TGTGCCAGCAGGTCACAGGGTTATGGCTATAATTCACCCCTCCACTTT,CASRSQGYGYNSPLHF,TRBV27,TRBJ1-6,NA,NA
TGTGCCAGTAGTATAAACGCACATTCCTCTAGCACAGATACGCAGTATTTT,CASSINAHSSSTDTQYF,TRBV19,TRBJ2-3,NA,once
TGCGCCAGCAGCCTGGACAGAGGGCCCTACGAGCAGTACTTC,CASSLDRGPYEQYF,TRBV4-1,TRBJ2-7,NA,few
TGTGCCAGCAGTTCGACAGGGACTGGGATCGGGGAGCTGTTTTTT,CASSSTGTGIGELFF,TRBV28,TRBJ2-2,NA,NA
TGCGCCAGCAGCTTGGCGGGCGGGTTGAACACCGGGGAGCTGTTTTTT,CASSLAGGLNTGELFF,TRBV5-1,TRBJ2-2,NA,few
TGTGCCAGCTCACCTACAGGGTTGGATAGTTCACCCCTCCACTTT,CASSPTGLDSSPLHF,TRBV18,TRBJ1-6,NA,NA
TGTGCCAGCAGCTTGGCGGGGACACAAGAGACCCAGTACTTC,CASSLAGTQETQYF,TRBV5-5,TRBJ2-5,NA,few
TGTGCCAGCTCCCGGACTAGCGGGCATGCGGATGAGCAGTTCTTC,CASSRTSGHADEQFF,TRBV6-4,TRBJ2-1,TRBD2,few
TGTGCCAGCAGTTTTGGACTAGCGGGAGTAAATACGCAGTATTTT,CASSFGLAGVNTQYF,TRBV28,TRBJ2-3,TRBD2,NA
TGTGCCAGCAGTATCAGGGAAAATAGCAATCAGCCCCAGCATTTT,CASSIRENSNQPQHF,TRBV6-4,TRBJ1-5,NA,NA
TGTGCCAGCAGTTTGCACGGTGAACGCACCGGGGAGCTGTTTTTT,CASSLHGERTGELFF,TRBV27,TRBJ2-2,NA,once
TGTGCCAGCAGCTTAGACAGGGCCGGCACAGATACGCAGTATTTT,CASSLDRAGTDTQYF,TRBV7-9,TRBJ2-3,NA,NA
TGTGCCAGTAGTATCTACCCAGGCGCTGAGCAGTTCTTC,CASSIYPGAEQFF,TRBV19,TRBJ2-1,NA,NA
TGTGCTAGCAGCTTAGGGGCGGGCACCGGGGAGCTGTTTTTT,CASSLGAGTGELFF,TRBV7-7,TRBJ2-2,NA,NA
TGCGCCAGCAGTGGGGGCCCCTACGAGCAGTACTTC,CASSGGPYEQYF,TRBV10-1,TRBJ2-7,NA,NA
TGTGCCAGCAGCGGTAGCCGGGTAGCGGGAGCGGGTGAGCAGTTCTTC,CASSGSRVAGAGEQFF,TRBV9,TRBJ2-1,TRBD2,few
TGTGCCAGCAGACCTTCAGGGACAGAAAAACCCCGAGGTTTTTTTTCTAGGGAGCAGTACTTC,CASRPSGTEKPRGFFSREQYF,TRBV7-4,TRBJ2-7,TRBD1,NA
TGTGCCAGCAGTCCCGGACTAGCGGGGGCGGGCGGGGAGCTGTTTTTT,CASSPGLAGAGGELFF,TRBV27,TRBJ2-2,TRBD2,NA
TGTGCCAGCAGCCGGAGGACTGTAAGCACAGATACGCAGTATTTT,CASSRRTVSTDTQYF,TRBV28,TRBJ2-3,NA,NA
TGTGCCAGCAGCCAAGGGAGAACAGGGTCTGAAGCTTTCTTT,CASSQGRTGSEAFF,TRBV4-2,TRBJ1-1,NA,NA
TGTGCCAGTAGTATTACCGGGACAGGGGTCGAGACCCAGTACTTC,CASSITGTGVETQYF,TRBV19,TRBJ2-5,TRBD1,NA
TGTGCCAGCAGTCCGAGCTCGAGTCGAGGCTACGAGCAGTACTTC,CASSPSSSRGYEQYF,TRBV28,TRBJ2-7,NA,NA